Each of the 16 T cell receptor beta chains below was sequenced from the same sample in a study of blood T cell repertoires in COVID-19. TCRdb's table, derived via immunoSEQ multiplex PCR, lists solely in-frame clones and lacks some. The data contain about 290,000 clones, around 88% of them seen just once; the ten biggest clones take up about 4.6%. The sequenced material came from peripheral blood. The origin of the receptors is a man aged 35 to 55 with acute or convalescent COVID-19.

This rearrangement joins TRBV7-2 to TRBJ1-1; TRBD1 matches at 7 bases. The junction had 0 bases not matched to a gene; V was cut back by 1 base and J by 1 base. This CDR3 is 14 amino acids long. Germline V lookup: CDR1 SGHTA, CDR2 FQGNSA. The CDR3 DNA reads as TGTGCCAGCAGCTTAGGGACAGGGAACACTGAAGCTTTCTTT. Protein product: CASSLGTGNTEAFF.

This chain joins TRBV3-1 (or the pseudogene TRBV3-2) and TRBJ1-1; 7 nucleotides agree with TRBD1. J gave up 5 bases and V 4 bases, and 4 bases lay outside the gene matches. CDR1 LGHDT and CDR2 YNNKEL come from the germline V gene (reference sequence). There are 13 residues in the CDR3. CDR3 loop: CASSLQQGTEAFF. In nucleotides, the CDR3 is TGTGCCAGCAGCCTACAACAGGGGACTGAAGCTTTCTTT.

CDR3 nucleotides: TGTGCCAGCACGATCCAGGGGAGAGCTGGGGCCAACGTCCTGACTTTC. The encoded protein is CASTIQGRAGANVLTF. V is TRBV7-9 and J is TRBJ2-6; TRBD1 might be the D (6 bases). The CDR3 consists of 16 residues. V shed 7 bases and J shed 2 bases, with 15 bases lying between them. CDR1 and CDR2 from the germline V gene are SEHNR and FQNEAQ (reference sequence).

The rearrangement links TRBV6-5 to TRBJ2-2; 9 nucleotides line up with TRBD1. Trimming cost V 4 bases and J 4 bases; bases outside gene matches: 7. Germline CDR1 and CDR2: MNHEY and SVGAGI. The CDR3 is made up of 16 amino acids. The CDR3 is CASSSPGTGPTGELFF. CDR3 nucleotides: TGTGCCAGCAGTTCCCCGGGGACAGGGCCCACCGGGGAGCTGTTTTTT.

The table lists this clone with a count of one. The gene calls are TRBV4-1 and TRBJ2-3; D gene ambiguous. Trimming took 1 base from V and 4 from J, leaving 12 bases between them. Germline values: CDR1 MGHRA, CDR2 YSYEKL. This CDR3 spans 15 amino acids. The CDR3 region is CASSQGPHRADTQYF. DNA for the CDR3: TGCGCCAGCAGCCAAGGCCCCCATCGGGCAGATACGCAGTATTTT.

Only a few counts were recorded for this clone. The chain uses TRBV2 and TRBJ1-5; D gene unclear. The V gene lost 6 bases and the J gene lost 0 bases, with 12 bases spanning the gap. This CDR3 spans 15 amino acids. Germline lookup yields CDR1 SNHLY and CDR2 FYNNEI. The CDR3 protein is CASRMGDYSNQPQHF. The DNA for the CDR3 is TGTGCCAGCAGGATGGGCGATTATAGCAATCAGCCCCAGCATTTT.

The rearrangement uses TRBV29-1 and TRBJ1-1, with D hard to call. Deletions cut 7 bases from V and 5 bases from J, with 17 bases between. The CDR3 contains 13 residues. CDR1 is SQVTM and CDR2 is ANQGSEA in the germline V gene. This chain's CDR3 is CSAPAEGRTEAFF. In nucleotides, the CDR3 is TGCAGCGCCCCGGCCGAGGGCCGGACTGAAGCTTTCTTT.

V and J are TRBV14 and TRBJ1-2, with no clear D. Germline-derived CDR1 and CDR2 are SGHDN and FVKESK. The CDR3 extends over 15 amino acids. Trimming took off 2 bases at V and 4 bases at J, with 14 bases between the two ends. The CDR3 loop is CASSQTPSPGYGYTF. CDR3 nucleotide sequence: TGTGCCAGCAGCCAAACGCCTAGTCCGGGCTATGGCTACACCTTC.

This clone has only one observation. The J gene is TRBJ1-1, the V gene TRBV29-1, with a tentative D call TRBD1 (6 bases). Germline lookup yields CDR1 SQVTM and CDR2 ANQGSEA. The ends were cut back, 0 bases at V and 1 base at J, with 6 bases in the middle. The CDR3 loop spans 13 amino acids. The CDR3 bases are TGCAGCGTTGAAGACAGGGGGAACACTGAAGCTTTCTTT. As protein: CSVEDRGNTEAFF.

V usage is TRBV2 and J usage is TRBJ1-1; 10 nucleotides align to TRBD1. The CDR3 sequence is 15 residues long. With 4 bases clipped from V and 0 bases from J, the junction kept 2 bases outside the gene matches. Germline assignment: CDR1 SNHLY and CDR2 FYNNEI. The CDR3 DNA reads TGTGCCAGCAGTGGACAGGGGGCCATGAACACTGAAGCTTTCTTT. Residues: CASSGQGAMNTEAFF.

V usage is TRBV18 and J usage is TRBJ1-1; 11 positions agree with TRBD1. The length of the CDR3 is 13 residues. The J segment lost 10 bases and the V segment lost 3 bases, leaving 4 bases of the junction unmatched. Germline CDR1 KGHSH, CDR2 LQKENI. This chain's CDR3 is CASSPGQGAGAFF. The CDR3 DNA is TGTGCCAGCTCACCCGGACAGGGGGCGGGAGCTTTCTTT. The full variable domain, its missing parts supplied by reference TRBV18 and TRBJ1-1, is NAGVMQNPRHLVRRRGQEARLRCSPMKGHSHVYWYRQLPEEGLKFMVYLQKENIIDESGMPKERFSAEFPKEGPSILRIQQVVRGDSAAYFCASSPGQGAGAFFGQGTRLTVV.

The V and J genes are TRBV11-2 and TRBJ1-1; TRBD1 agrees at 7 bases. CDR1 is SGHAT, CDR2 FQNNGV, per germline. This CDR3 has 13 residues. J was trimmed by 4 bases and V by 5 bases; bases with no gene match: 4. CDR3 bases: TGTGCCAGCAGCGATACAGGGGTCACTGAAGCTTTCTTT. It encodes CASSDTGVTEAFF.

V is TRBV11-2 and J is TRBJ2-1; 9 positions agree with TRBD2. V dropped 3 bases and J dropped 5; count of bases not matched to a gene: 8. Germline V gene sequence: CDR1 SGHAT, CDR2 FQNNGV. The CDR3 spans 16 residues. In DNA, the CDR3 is TGTGCCAGCAGCTTTTGGCGGGGGGGCCCCGACAATGAGCAGTTCTTC. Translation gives CASSFWRGGPDNEQFF.

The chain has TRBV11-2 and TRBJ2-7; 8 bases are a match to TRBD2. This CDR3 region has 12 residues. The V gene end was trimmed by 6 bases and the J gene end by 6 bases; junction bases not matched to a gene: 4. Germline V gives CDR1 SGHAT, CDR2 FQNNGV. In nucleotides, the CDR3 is TGTGCCAGCAGGTCGGGAGGGGGCGAGCAGTACTTC. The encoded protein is CASRSGGGEQYF.

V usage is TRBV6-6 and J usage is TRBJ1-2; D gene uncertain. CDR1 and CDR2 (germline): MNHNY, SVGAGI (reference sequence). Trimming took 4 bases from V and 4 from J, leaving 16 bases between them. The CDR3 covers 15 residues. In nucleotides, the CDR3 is TGTGCCAGCAGTTTACTCCCTCCCGGTGGCTATGGCTACACCTTC. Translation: CASSLLPPGGYGYTF.

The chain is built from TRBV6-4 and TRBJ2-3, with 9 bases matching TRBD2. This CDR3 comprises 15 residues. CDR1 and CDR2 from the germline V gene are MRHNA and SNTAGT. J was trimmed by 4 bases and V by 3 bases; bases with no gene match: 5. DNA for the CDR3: TGTGCCAGCAGTGAAGCGGGGGGCGAGGCAGATACGCAGTATTTT. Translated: CASSEAGGEADTQYF.